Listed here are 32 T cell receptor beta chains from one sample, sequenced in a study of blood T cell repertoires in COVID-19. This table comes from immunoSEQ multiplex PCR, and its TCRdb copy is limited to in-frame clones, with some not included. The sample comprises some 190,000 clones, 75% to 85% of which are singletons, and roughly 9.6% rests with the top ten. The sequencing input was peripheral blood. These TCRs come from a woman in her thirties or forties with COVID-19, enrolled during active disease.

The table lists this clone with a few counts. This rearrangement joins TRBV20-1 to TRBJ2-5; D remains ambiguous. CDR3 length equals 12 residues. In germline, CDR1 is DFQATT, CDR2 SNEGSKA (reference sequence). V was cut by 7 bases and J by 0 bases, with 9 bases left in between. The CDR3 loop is CSVSNNQETQYF. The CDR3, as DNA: TGCAGTGTTAGTAATAACCAAGAGACCCAGTACTTC.

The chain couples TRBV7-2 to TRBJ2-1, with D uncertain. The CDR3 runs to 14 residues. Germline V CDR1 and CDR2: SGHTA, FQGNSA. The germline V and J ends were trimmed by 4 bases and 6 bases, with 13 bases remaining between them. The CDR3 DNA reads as TGTGCCAGCAGCTCCCGGTCTATGAGCAATGAGCAGTTCTTC. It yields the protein CASSSRSMSNEQFF.

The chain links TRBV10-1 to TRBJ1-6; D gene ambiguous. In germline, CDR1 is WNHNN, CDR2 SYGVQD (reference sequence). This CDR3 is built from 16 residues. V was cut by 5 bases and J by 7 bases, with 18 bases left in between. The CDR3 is CASSPKWRPLNSPLHF. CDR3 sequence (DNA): TGCGCCAGCAGTCCCAAATGGAGACCGTTGAATTCACCCCTCCACTTT.

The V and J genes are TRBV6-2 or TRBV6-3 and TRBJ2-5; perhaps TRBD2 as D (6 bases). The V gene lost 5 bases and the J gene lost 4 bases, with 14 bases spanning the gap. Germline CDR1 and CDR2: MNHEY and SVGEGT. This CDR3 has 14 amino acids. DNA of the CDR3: TGTGCCAGCAGTCCGTCCGGAGGGTTAGAGACCCAGTACTTC. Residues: CASSPSGGLETQYF.

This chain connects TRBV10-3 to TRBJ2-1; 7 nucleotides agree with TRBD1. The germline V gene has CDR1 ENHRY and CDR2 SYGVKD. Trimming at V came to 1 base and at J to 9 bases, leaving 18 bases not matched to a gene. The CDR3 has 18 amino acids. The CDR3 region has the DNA TGTGCCATCAGTGAGTTGGACTTGACAGGGTCAATTAAGGGTGAGCAGTTCTTC. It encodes CAISELDLTGSIKGEQFF.

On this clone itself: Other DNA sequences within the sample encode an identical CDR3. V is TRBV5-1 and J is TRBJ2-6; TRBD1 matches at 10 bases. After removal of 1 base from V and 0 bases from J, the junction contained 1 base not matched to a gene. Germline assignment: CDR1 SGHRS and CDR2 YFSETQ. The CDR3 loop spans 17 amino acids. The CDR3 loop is CASSLWTGGSGANVLTF. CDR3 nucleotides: TGCGCCAGCAGCTTGTGGACAGGGGGCTCTGGGGCCAACGTCCTGACTTTC. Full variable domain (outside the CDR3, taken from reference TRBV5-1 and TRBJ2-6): KAGVTQTPRYLIKTRGQQVTLSCSPISGHRSVSWYQQTPGQGLQFLFEYFSETQRNKGNFPGRFSGRQFSNSRSEMNVSTLELGDSALYLCASSLWTGGSGANVLTFGAGSRLTVL.

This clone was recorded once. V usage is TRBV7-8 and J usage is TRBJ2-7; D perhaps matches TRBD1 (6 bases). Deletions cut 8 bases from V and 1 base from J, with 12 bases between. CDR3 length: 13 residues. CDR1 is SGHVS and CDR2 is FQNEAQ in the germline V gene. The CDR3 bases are TGTGCCAGCGGGCAGGGGTGGTCCTACGAGCAGTACTTC. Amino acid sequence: CASGQGWSYEQYF. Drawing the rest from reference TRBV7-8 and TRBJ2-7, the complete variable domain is GAGVSQSPRYKVAKRGQDVALRCDPISGHVSLFWYQQALGQGPEFLTYFQNEAQLDKSGLPSDRFFAERPEGSVSTLKIQRTQQEDSAVYLCASGQGWSYEQYFGPGTRLTVT.

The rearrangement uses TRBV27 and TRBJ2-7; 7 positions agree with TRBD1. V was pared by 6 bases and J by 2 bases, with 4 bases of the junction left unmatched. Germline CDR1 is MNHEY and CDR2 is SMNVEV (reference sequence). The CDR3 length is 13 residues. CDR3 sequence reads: CASSRQGPYEQYF. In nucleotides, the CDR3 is TGTGCCAGCAGCCGACAGGGACCCTACGAGCAGTACTTC.

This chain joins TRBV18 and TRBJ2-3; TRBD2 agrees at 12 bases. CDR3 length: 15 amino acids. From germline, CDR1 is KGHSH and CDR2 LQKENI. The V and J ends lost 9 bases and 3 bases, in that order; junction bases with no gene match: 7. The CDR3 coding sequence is TGTGCCAGTCCTCGACTAGCGGGAGCGACAGATACGCAGTATTTT. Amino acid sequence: CASPRLAGATDTQYF.

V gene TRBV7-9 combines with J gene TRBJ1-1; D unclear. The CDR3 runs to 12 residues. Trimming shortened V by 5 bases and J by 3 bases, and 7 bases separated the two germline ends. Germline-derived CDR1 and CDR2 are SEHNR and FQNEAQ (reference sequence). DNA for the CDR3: TGTGCCAGCAGCAGTACTGACACTGAAGCTTTCTTT. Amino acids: CASSSTDTEAFF.

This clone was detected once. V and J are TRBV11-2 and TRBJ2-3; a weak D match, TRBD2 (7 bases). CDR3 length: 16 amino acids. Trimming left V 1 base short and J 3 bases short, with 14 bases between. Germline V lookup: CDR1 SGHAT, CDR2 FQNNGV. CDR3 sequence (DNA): TGTGCCAGCAGCTTAGTGGGGGGGGCCACGACAGATACGCAGTATTTT. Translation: CASSLVGGATTDTQYF.

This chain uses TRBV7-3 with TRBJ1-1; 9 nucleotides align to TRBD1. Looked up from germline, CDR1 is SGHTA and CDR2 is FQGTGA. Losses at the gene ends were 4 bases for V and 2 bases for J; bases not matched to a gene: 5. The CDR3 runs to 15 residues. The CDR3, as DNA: TGTGCCAGCAGCTCTGGACAGGGGTACAACACTGAAGCTTTCTTT. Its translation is CASSSGQGYNTEAFF.

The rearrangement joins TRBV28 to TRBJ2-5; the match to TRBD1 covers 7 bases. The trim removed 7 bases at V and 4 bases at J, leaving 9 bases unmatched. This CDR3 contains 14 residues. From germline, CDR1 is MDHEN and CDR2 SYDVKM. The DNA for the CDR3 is TGTGCCAGCACCCACGACAGGGCTCGAGAGACCCAGTACTTC. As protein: CASTHDRARETQYF.

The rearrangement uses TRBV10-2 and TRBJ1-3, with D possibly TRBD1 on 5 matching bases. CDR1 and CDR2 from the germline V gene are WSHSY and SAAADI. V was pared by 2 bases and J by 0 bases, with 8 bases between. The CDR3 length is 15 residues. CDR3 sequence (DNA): TGCGCCAGCAGTGAGGGGGACTTCTCTGGAAACACCATATATTTT. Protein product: CASSEGDFSGNTIYF.

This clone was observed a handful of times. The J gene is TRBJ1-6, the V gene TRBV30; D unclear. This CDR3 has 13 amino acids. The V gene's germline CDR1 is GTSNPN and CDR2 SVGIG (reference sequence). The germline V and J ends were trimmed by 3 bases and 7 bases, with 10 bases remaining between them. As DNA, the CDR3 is TGTGCCTGGAGCGGGGAGACCAATTCACCCCTCCACTTT. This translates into CAWSGETNSPLHF.

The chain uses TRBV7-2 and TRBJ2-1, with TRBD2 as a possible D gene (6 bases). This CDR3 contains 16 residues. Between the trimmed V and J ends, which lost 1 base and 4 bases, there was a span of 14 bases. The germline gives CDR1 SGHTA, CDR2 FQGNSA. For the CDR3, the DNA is TGTGCCAGCAGCTTAGTGGGGGGTAAATCATACAATGAGCAGTTCTTC. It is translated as CASSLVGGKSYNEQFF.

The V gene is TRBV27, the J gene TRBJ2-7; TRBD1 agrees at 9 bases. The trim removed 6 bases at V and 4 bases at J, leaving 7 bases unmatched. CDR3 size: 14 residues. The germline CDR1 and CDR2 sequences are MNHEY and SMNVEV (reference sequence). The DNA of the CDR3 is TGTGCCAGCAGCCTGGACAGGGGTACTTACGAGCAGTACTTC. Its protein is CASSLDRGTYEQYF.

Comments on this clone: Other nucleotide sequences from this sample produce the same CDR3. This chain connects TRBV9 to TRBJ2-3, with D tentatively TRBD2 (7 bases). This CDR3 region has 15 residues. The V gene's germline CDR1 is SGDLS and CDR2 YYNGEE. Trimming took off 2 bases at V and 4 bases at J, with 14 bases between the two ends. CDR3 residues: CASSVGGGRADTQYF. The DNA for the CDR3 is TGTGCCAGCAGCGTGGGCGGGGGCAGGGCAGATACGCAGTATTTT.

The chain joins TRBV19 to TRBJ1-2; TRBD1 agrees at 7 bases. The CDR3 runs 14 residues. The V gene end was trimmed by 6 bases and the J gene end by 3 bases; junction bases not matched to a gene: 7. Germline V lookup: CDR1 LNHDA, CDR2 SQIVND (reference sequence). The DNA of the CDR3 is TGTGCCAGTAGACCGGGACAGCATTACTATGGCTACACCTTC. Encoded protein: CASRPGQHYYGYTF.

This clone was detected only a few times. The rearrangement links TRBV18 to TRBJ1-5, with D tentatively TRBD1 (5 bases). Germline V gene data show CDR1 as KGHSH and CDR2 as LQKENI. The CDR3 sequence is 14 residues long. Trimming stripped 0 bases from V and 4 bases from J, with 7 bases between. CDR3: CASSPPTANQPQHF. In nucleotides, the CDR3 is TGTGCCAGCTCACCACCGACAGCTAATCAGCCCCAGCATTTT.

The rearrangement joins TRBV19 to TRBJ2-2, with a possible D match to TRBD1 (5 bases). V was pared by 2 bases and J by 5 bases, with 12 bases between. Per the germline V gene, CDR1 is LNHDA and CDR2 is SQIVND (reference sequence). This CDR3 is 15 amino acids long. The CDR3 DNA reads TGTGCCAGTAGTATACAGGGCGTTAATACCGGGGAGCTGTTTTTT. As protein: CASSIQGVNTGELFF.

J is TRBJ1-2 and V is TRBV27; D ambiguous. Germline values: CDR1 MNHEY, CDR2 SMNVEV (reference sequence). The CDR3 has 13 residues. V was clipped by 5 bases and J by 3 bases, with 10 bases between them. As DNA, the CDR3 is TGTGCCAGCAGTCGGGGTTCTGACTATGGCTACACCTTC. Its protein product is CASSRGSDYGYTF.

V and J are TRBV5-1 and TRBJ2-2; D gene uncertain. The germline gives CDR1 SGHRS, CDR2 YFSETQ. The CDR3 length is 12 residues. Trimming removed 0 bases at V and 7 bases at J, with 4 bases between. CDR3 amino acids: CASSLGGGELFF. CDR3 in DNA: TGCGCCAGCAGCTTGGGAGGCGGGGAGCTGTTTTTT.

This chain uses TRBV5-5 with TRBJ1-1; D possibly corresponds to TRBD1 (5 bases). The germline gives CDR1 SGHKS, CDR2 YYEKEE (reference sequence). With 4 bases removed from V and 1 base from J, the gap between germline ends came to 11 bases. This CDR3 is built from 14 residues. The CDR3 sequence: CASSPRAGNTEAFF. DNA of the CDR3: TGTGCCAGCAGCCCCAGGGCCGGGAACACTGAAGCTTTCTTT.

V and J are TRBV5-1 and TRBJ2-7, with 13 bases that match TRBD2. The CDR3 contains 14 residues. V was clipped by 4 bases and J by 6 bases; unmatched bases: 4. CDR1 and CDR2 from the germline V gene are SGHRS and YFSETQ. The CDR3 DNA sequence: TGCGCCAGCAGCCCAAGACTAGCGGGAGGCGAGCAGTACTTC. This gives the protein CASSPRLAGGEQYF.

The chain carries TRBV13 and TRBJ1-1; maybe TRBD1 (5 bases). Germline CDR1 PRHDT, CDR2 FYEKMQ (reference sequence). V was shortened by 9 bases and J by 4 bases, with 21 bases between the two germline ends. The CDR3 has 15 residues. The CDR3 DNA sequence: TGTGCCAGTAAGGAGAACTCAGGGATCGGCACTGAAGCTTTCTTT. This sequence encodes CASKENSGIGTEAFF. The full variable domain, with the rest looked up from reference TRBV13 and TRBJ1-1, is AAGVIQSPRHLIKEKRETATLKCYPIPRHDTVYWYQQGPGQDPQFLISFYEKMQSDKGSIPDRFSAQQFSDYHSELNMSSLELGDSALYFCASKENSGIGTEAFFGQGTRLTVV.

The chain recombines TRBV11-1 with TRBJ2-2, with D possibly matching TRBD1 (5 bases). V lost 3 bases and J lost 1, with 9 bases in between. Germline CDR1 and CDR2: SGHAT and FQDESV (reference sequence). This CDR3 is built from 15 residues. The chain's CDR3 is CASSLGQGNTGELFF. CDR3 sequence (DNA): TGTGCCAGCAGCTTGGGCCAGGGGAACACCGGGGAGCTGTTTTTT.

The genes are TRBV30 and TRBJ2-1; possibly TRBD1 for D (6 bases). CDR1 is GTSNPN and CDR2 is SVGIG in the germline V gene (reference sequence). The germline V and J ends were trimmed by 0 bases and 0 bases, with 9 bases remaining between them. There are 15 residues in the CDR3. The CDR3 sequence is CAWSVGGSSYNEQFF. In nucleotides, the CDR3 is TGTGCCTGGAGTGTAGGGGGATCCTCCTACAATGAGCAGTTCTTC. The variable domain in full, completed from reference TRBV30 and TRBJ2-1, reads SQTIHQWPATLVQPVGSPLSLECTVEGTSNPNLYWYRQAAGRGLQLLFYSVGIGQISSEVPQNLSASRPQDRQFILSSKKLLLSDSGFYLCAWSVGGSSYNEQFFGPGTRLTVL.

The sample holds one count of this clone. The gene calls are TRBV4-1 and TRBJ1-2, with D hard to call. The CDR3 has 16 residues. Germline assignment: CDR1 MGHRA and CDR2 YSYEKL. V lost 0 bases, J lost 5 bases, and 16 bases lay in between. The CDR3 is CASSQDPRGAAYGYTF. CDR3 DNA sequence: TGCGCCAGCAGCCAAGACCCCAGAGGCGCGGCGTATGGCTACACCTTC.

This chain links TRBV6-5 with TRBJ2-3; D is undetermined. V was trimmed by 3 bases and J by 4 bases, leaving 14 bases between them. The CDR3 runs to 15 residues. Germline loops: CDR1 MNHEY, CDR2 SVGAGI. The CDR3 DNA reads TGTGCCAGCAGTTATGATCCCAGGATGGCAGATACGCAGTATTTT. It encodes CASSYDPRMADTQYF.

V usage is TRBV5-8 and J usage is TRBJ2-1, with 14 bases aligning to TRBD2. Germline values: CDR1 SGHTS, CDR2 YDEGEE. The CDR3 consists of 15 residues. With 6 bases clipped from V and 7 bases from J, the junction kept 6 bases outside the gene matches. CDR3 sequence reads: CASKRTSGGRNEQFF. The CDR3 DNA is TGTGCCAGCAAACGGACTAGCGGGGGGAGGAATGAGCAGTTCTTC.

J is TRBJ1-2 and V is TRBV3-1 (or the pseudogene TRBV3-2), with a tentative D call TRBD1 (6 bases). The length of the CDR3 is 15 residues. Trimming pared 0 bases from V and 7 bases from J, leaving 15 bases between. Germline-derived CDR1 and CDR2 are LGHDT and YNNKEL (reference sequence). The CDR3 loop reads CASSQESAGALGYTF. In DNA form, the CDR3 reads TGTGCCAGCAGCCAAGAGAGCGCGGGGGCGCTTGGCTACACCTTC.